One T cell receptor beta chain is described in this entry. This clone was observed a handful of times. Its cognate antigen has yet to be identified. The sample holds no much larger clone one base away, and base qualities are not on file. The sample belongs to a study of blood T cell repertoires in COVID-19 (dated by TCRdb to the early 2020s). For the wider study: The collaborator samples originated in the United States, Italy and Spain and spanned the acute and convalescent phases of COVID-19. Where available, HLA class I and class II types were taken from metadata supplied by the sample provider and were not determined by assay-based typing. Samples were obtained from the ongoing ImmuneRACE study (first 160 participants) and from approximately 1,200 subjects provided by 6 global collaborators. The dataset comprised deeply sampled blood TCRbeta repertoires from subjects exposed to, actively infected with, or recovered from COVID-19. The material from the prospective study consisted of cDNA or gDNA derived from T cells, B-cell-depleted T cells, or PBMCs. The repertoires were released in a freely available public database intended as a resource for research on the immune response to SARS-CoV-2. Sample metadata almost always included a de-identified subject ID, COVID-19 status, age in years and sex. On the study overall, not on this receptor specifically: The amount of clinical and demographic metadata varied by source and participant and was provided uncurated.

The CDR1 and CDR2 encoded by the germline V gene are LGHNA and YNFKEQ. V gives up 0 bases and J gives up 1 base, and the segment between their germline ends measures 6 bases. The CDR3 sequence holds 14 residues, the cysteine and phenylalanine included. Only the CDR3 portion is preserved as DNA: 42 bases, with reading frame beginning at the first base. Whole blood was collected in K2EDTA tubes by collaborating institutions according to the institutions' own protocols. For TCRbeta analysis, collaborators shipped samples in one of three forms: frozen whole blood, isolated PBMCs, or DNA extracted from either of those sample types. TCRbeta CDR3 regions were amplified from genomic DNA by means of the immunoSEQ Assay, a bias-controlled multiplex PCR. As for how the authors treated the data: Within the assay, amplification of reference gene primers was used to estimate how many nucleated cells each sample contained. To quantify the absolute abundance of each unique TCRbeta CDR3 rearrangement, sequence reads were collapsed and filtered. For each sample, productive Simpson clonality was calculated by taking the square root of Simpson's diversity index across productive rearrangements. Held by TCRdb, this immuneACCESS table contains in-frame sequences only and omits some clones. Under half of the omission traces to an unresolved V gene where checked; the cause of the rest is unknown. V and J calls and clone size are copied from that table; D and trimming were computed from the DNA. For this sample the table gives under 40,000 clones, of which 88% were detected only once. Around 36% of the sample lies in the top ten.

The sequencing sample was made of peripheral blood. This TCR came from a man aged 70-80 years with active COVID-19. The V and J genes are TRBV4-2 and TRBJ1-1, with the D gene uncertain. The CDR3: CASSQDGRNTEAFF. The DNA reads TGTGCCAGCAGCCAAGACGGTCGGAACACTGAAGCTTTCTTT.